These 2 T cell receptor beta chains originate from one sample sequenced in a study of T cell repertoires in cytomegalovirus infection. TCRdb recomputed calls from the reads with MiXCR, one row per CDR3 protein. The table records tens of thousands of distinct CDR3 sequences, about 4.2% of them present only once. The sequenced sample consisted of PBMCs. The receptors here all came from a human donor in good health (CMV status not recorded). Some clones in this sample may be carry-over from other donors' samples.

V is TRBV4-2 and J is TRBJ2-5; D is possibly TRBD2 (6 bases). Germline CDR1 and CDR2: LGHNA and YNFKEQ. The CDR3 is 14 amino acids. The germline V and J ends were trimmed by 0 bases and 5 bases, with 10 bases remaining between them. Here the CDR3 reads CASSQDLGRETQYF. CDR3 DNA sequence: TGTGCCAGCAGCCAAGATCTGGGGAGGGAGACCCAGTACTTC.

This clonotype was detected many times. The V gene is TRBV7-2, the J gene TRBJ1-6, with D perhaps matching TRBD1 (5 bases). Trimming stripped 2 bases from V and 7 bases from J, with 15 bases between. Germline V CDR1 and CDR2: SGHTA, FQGNSA. The CDR3 totals 16 residues. CDR3 residues: CASSLNRSGSNSPLHF. The DNA for the CDR3 is TGTGCCAGCAGCTTAAATCGTTCAGGGTCCAATTCACCCCTCCACTTT.